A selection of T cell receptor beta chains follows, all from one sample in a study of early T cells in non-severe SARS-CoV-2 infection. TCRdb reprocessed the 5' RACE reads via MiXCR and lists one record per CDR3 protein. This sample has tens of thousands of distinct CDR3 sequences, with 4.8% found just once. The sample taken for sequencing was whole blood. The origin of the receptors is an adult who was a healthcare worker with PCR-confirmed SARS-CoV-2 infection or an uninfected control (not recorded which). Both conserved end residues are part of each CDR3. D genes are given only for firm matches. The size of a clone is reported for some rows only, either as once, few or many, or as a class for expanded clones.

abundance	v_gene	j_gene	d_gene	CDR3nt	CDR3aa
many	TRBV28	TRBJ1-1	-	TGTGCCATTAGGGCAGACACTGAAGCTTTCTTT	CAIRADTEAFF
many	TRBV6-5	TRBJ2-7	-	TGTGCCAGCAGTTCACAGGGCCACGAGCAGTACTTC	CASSSQGHEQYF
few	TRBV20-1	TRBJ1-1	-	TGCAGTGCTAGAGCCCCTAACAGGGATAACACTGAAGCTTTCTTT	CSARAPNRDNTEAFF
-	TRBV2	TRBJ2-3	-	TGTGCCAGCAGTGCCCGGCAGCCCAAGGGGGGAGATACGCAGTATTTT	CASSARQPKGGDTQYF
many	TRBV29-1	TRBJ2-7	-	TGCAGCGGGGACTCTTCCTCGGGTGAGCAGTACTTC	CSGDSSSGEQYF
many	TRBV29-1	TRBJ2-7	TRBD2	TGCAGCGTTGAAGATCGTTGGGGGGGCGAGCAGTACTTC	CSVEDRWGGEQYF
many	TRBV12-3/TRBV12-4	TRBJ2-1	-	TGTGCCAGCAGTCCACCCCCACTACTAGTTATCCGGAACAATGAGCAGTTCTTC	CASSPPPLLVIRNNEQFF
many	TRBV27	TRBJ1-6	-	TGTGCCAGCACCGGTTCCTCCCATTCACCCCTCCACTTT	CASTGSSHSPLHF
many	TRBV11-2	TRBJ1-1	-	TGTGCCAGCAGCCCCGTCGGGGGAAGCACTGAAGCTTTCTTT	CASSPVGGSTEAFF
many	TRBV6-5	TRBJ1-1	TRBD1	TGTGCCAGCGGCCGACAGGGTCCCACTGAAGCTTTCTTT	CASGRQGPTEAFF
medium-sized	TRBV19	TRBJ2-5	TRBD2	TGTGCCAGTAGTCCACCGGGACTAGCGGGAGTAGGGACCCAGTACTTC	CASSPPGLAGVGTQYF
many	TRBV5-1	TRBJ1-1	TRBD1	TGCGCCAGCAGCTCAGGGACAGGGCACGCCGCTGAAGCTTTCTTT	CASSSGTGHAAEAFF
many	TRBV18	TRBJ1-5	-	TGTGCCAGCTCATCGCAGGGTGGCGATCAGCCCCAGCATTTT	CASSSQGGDQPQHF
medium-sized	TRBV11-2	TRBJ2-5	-	TGTGCCAGCAGCCCTAACCGCCGCCTGATCGGGAAGTACTTC	CASSPNRRLIGKYF
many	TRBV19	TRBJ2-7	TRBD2	TGTGCCACAGGACTAGCGGGAGACCAGCAGTACTTC	CATGLAGDQQYF
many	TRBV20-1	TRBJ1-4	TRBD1	TGCAGTGCTAGAGCCGGGACAGGGAATGAAAAACTGTTTTTT	CSARAGTGNEKLFF
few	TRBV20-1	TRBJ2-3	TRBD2	TGCAGTGCTAGAGCACCGGGACTAGCGGGAATTTCAGATACGCAGTATTTT	CSARAPGLAGISDTQYF
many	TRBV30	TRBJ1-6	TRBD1	TGTGCCTGGAGTGGACAGGGTCCGGTTTCACCCCTCCACTTT	CAWSGQGPVSPLHF
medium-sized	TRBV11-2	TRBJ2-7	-	TGTGCCAGCAGCAAGGACATTCCCTACGAGCAGTACTTC	CASSKDIPYEQYF
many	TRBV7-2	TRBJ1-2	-	TGTGCCAGCAGCTTATTTCAGGGGTCCTATGGCTACACCTTC	CASSLFQGSYGYTF
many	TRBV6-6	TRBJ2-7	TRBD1	TGTGCCAGCAGTTACCGACAGGGGCCCGAGCAGTACTTC	CASSYRQGPEQYF
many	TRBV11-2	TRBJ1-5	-	TGTGCCAGCAGCTTATCAGGGCAGCAGCCCCAGCATTTT	CASSLSGQQPQHF
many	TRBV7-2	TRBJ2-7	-	TGTGCCAGCAGCCAGACTTTTTACTACGAGCAGTACTTC	CASSQTFYYEQYF
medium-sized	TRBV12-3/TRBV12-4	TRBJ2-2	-	TGTGCCAGCAGGCGACATCGGGGGGAGCTGTTTTTT	CASRRHRGELFF
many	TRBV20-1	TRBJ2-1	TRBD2	TGCAGTGCTAGAGGTTGGGGACTAGCGCGGAACAATGAGCAGTTCTTC	CSARGWGLARNNEQFF
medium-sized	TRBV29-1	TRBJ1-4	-	TGCAGCGTTGAAGATAATGAAAAACTGTTTTTT	CSVEDNEKLFF
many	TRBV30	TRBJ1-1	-	TGTGCCTGGCATCGGGGTGGGACTGAAGCTTTCTTT	CAWHRGGTEAFF
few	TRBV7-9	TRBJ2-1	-	TGTGCCAGCAGGGGGGGCCCCTACAATGAGCAGTTCTTC	CASRGGPYNEQFF
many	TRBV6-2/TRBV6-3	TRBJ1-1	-	TGTGCCAGCAGTTTTCACGTTCGGGGTCTTGAAGCTTTCTTT	CASSFHVRGLEAFF
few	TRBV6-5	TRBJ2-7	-	TGTGCCAGCAGCCAGGTTCTATCCGAGCAGTACTTC	CASSQVLSEQYF
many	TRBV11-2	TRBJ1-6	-	TGTGCCAGCAGTTTACCACCATCGACCGGGGCTGATCCCAGGTCCCTCCACTTT	CASSLPPSTGADPRSLHF
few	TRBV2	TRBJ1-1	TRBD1	TGTGCCAGCAGTGCCCACAGGGGCGGCACTGAAGCTTTCTTT	CASSAHRGGTEAFF
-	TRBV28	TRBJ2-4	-	TGTGCCAGCAGGGGAAGTTTCCCAAACATTCAGTACTTC	CASRGSFPNIQYF
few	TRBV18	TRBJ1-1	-	TGTGCCAGCTCATACCGGGGGGACACTGAAGCTTTCTTT	CASSYRGDTEAFF
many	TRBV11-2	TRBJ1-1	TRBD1	TGTGCCAGCAGCTCACAGGGGGCGGGCACTGAAGCTTTCTTT	CASSSQGAGTEAFF
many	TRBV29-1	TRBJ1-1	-	TGCAGCGGATTGGGAGTGACAGACACTGAAGCTTTCTTT	CSGLGVTDTEAFF
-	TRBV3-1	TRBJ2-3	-	TGTGCCAGCAGCCAAGAGGAGAATACGCAGTATTTT	CASSQEENTQYF
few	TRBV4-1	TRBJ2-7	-	TGCGCCAGCAGCCAAATGGACAGTTACGAGCAGTACTTC	CASSQMDSYEQYF
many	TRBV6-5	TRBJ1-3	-	TGTGCCAGCAGATCAGGGGAGGGCTCTGGAAACACCATATATTTT	CASRSGEGSGNTIYF
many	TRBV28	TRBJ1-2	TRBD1	TGTGCCAGCAGTATGACAGGGGGCTATGGCTACACCTTC	CASSMTGGYGYTF
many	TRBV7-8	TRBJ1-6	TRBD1	TGTGCCAGCAGCTTAGGGGACAGCATGGCTTCACCCCTCCACTTT	CASSLGDSMASPLHF
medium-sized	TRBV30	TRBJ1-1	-	TGTGCCTGGGGCAGGGACGTGAACACTGAAGCTTTCTTT	CAWGRDVNTEAFF
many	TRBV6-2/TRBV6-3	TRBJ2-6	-	TGTGCCAGCAGCCAGCCCCCCGGGGCTGGGGCCAACGTCCTGACTTTC	CASSQPPGAGANVLTF
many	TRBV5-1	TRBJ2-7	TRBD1	TGCGCCAGCAGCTTGGGCAGGGGGCCTTACGAGCAGTACTTC	CASSLGRGPYEQYF
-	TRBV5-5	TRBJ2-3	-	TGTGCCAGCAGCTTTGGATTCTACAGCCCCGATACGCAGTATTTT	CASSFGFYSPDTQYF
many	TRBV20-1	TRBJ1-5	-	TGCAGTGCTAGACCCAAGGGGGGGGGCAATCAGCCCCAGCATTTT	CSARPKGGGNQPQHF
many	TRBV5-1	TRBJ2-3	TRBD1	TGCGCCAGCAGCGAAGGACAGGAAAGCACAGATACGCAGTATTTT	CASSEGQESTDTQYF
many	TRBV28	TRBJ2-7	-	TGTGCCAGCAGTTTAGACGGAGGCTCCCTGGGGTTAAGGGAGCAGTACTTC	CASSLDGGSLGLREQYF
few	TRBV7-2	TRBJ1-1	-	TGTGCCAGCAGGCCCTCCACAGAGAACACTGAAGCTTTCTTT	CASRPSTENTEAFF
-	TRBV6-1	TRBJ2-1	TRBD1	TGTGCCAGCAGAGCCGGGACAGCCGACAATGAGCAGTTCTTC	CASRAGTADNEQFF
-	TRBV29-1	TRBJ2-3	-	TGCAGCGCTTCCCTCATTGTAGATACGCAGTATTTT	CSASLIVDTQYF
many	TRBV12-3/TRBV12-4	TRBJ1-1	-	TGTGCCAGCATGGGCCGGCCGGGGGTAGCTTTCTTT	CASMGRPGVAFF
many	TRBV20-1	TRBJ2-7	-	TGCAGTGCTAGTATCGACAGTTACGAGCAGTACTTC	CSASIDSYEQYF
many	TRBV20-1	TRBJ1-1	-	TGCAGTGCTAGAGGGGGGGACTACACTGAAGCTTTCTTT	CSARGGDYTEAFF